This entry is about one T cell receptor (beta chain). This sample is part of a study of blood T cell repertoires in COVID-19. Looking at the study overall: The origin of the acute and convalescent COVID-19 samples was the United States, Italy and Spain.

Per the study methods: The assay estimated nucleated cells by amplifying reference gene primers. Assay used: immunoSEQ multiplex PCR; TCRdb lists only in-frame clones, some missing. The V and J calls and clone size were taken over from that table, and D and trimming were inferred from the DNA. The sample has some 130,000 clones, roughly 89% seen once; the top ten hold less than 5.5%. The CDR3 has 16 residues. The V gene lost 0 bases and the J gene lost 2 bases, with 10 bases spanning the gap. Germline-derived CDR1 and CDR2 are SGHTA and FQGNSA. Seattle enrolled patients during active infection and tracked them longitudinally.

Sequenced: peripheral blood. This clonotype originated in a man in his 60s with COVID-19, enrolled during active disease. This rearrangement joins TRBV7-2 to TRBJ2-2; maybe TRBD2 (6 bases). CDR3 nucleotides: TGTGCCAGCAGCTTAGCCGGGGGAGCCAACACCGGGGAGCTGTTTTTT. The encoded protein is CASSLAGGANTGELFF.